Shown below are 29 T cell receptor beta chains from a single sample sequenced in a study of T-cell memory formation after mild COVID-19. TCRdb re-derived calls from the 5' RACE reads in MiXCR, one entry per CDR3 protein. The sample consists of a few hundred thousand distinct CDR3 sequences, roughly a fifth of them appearing once. The sample comprised PBMCs or a T cell subset sorted from them (not recorded which). The source is an adult woman who had mild COVID-19 (a few samples of this study predate the infection). Cell type and time point are not known.

The chain uses TRBV7-9 and TRBJ1-6, with 7 bases that match TRBD1. This CDR3 has 14 residues. J was trimmed by 7 bases and V by 5 bases; bases with no gene match: 5. CDR1 and CDR2 (germline): SEHNR, FQNEAQ (reference sequence). The chain's CDR3 is CASSRQGSNSPLHF. Written as DNA, the CDR3 is TGTGCCAGCAGCCGACAGGGTAGCAATTCACCCCTCCACTTT.

This clonotype was counted between two and nine times. The V and J genes are TRBV5-6 and TRBJ1-2; perhaps TRBD1 as D (6 bases). There are 14 residues in the CDR3. V lost 0 bases and J 0 bases, leaving 6 bases between the germline ends. Germline V gene lookup returns CDR1 SGHDT and CDR2 YYEEEE. CDR3 coding DNA: TGTGCCAGCAGCTTGGGACAGGCTAACTATGGCTACACCTTC. It yields the protein CASSLGQANYGYTF.

The chain recombines TRBV24-1 with TRBJ2-1, with 10 positions matching TRBD2. The CDR3 has 17 residues. V lost 5 bases and J lost 3; bases outside the gene matches: 9. Germline values: CDR1 KGHDR, CDR2 SFDVKD. In nucleotides, the CDR3 is TGTGCCACCAGTGGAGATTCTAGCGGGAGAGGCTACAATGAGCAGTTCTTC. Protein product: CATSGDSSGRGYNEQFF.

The sample holds a few counts of this clonotype. The J gene is TRBJ2-1, the V gene TRBV24-1, with TRBD1 matching 9 bases. This CDR3 contains 16 residues. After removal of 1 base from V and 5 bases from J, the junction contained 5 bases not matched to a gene. Germline CDR1 reads KGHDR; CDR2 reads SFDVKD. The CDR3: CATSDFLGQGNNEQFF. In DNA, the CDR3 is TGTGCCACCAGTGATTTCCTAGGACAGGGGAACAATGAGCAGTTCTTC.

This clonotype has only a few counts. V is TRBV5-1 and J is TRBJ2-3; perhaps TRBD2 as D (6 bases). The germline V and J ends were trimmed by 0 bases and 1 base, with 9 bases remaining between them. CDR1 SGHRS and CDR2 YFSETQ come from the germline V gene. The CDR3 has 15 residues. DNA for the CDR3: TGCGCCAGCAGCTTGGTATTAGCGGGCACAGATACGCAGTATTTT. Translated: CASSLVLAGTDTQYF.

The table lists this clonotype with a few counts. The chain joins TRBV10-3 to TRBJ1-1, with unresolved D. This CDR3 has 12 amino acids. Germline CDR1 reads ENHRY; CDR2 reads SYGVKD. Trimming shortened V by 3 bases and J by 6 bases, and 8 bases separated the two germline ends. The CDR3 reads CAISDGMAEAFF. CDR3 nucleotide sequence: TGTGCCATCAGTGATGGGATGGCTGAAGCTTTCTTT.

The chain uses TRBV20-1 and TRBJ2-1; 9 nucleotides line up with TRBD2. From germline, CDR1 is DFQATT and CDR2 SNEGSKA (reference sequence). Unmatched junction bases numbered 7, after V lost 4 bases and J lost 3 bases. The CDR3 is made up of 15 amino acids. The DNA of the CDR3 is TGCAGTGCTACATCTAGCGGGGCCCGCTACAATGAGCAGTTCTTC. Translation gives CSATSSGARYNEQFF.

The sample holds a few counts of this clonotype. The chain employs TRBV28 and TRBJ2-1; no firm D call. The V gene lost 6 bases and the J gene lost 7 bases, with 10 bases spanning the gap. The CDR3 has 12 amino acids. CDR1 and CDR2 from the germline V gene are MDHEN and SYDVKM. In DNA, the CDR3 is TGTGCCAGCAGGATCCCCTCGAATGAGCAGTTCTTC. This encodes CASRIPSNEQFF.

This clonotype was observed a handful of times. The chain combines TRBV4-3 with TRBJ1-4; D is uncertain. This CDR3 region has 15 residues. The V gene's germline CDR1 is LGHNA and CDR2 YSLEER. V was cut by 4 bases and J by 0 bases, with 9 bases left in between. CDR3 in amino acids: CASSPGRTTNEKLFF. DNA of the CDR3: TGCGCCAGCAGCCCCGGTCGTACAACTAATGAAAAACTGTTTTTT.

The V gene is TRBV7-3, the J gene TRBJ2-5, with D maybe TRBD2 (6 bases). CDR1 is SGHTA, CDR2 FQGTGA, per germline. The CDR3 has 16 residues. Trimming cost V 2 bases and J 3 bases, with 16 bases left between them. The CDR3 here is CASSLRPGVAEETQYF. DNA for the CDR3: TGTGCCAGCAGCTTACGTCCGGGGGTAGCAGAAGAGACCCAGTACTTC.

A few counts support this clonotype. The V call is TRBV6-5, the J call TRBJ2-3, with D perhaps TRBD2 (5 bases). Trimming stripped 2 bases from V and 4 bases from J, with 13 bases between. Looked up from germline, CDR1 is MNHEY and CDR2 is SVGAGI. CDR3 length equals 15 residues. This chain's CDR3 is CASSYGGGLPDTQYF. The CDR3 DNA reads as TGTGCCAGCAGTTACGGCGGAGGCTTGCCAGATACGCAGTATTTT.

This clonotype was picked up one time. The genes are TRBV6-2 or TRBV6-3 and TRBJ1-5; D unresolved. This CDR3 region has 15 residues. CDR1 is MNHEY and CDR2 is SVGEGT in the germline V gene. V lost 0 bases, J lost 6 bases, and 12 bases lay in between. Here the CDR3 DNA reads TGTGCCAGCAGTTACTCGCCGGGGTGGGGTCAGCCCCAGCATTTT. It yields the protein CASSYSPGWGQPQHF.

The chain has TRBV20-1 and TRBJ1-5, with unresolved D. Germline assignment: CDR1 DFQATT and CDR2 SNEGSKA (reference sequence). Trimming pared 2 bases from V and 0 bases from J, leaving 8 bases between. The CDR3 covers 14 residues. Here the CDR3 DNA reads TGCAGTGCTAGATCCCAGTATAGCAATCAGCCCCAGCATTTT. It encodes CSARSQYSNQPQHF.

Only a few counts were recorded for this clonotype. The V gene is TRBV11-3, the J gene TRBJ2-3; D perhaps matches TRBD1 (6 bases). Deletions cut 4 bases from V and 5 bases from J, with 10 bases between. CDR1 and CDR2 from the germline V gene are SGHNT and YENEEA. There are 13 residues in the CDR3. The CDR3 DNA is TGTGCCAGCAGCTCAGGGGACGAAGATACGCAGTATTTT. Translation gives CASSSGDEDTQYF.

This clonotype was seen ten or more times. The chain uses TRBV20-1 and TRBJ2-7; TRBD2 aligns across 11 bases. The length of the CDR3 is 14 residues. Unmatched junction bases numbered 4, after V lost 6 bases and J lost 0 bases. CDR1 DFQATT and CDR2 SNEGSKA come from the germline V gene (reference sequence). Here the CDR3 DNA reads TGCAGTGCCGTGGGACTAGCGGTCTCCTACGAGCAGTACTTC. This encodes CSAVGLAVSYEQYF.

This clonotype was recorded at least ten times. The chain combines TRBV5-1 with TRBJ2-5, with TRBD1 as a possible D gene (5 bases). The CDR3 is 20 amino acids. Trimming took off 2 bases at V and 3 bases at J, with 29 bases between the two ends. In germline, CDR1 is SGHRS, CDR2 YFSETQ. CDR3 residues: CASSFLKFDRKLHREETQYF. The CDR3 nucleotides read TGCGCCAGCAGCTTCCTCAAATTTGACAGAAAACTCCATCGAGAAGAGACCCAGTACTTC.

This chain connects TRBV7-6 to TRBJ2-7, with 15 bases aligning to TRBD2. The CDR3 is 16 amino acids. Trimming cost V 5 bases and J 4 bases; bases outside gene matches: 6. Per the germline V gene, CDR1 is SGHVS and CDR2 is FNYEAQ. The CDR3 is CASSLLGTSGRYEQYF. Here the CDR3 DNA reads TGTGCCAGCAGCCTACTTGGGACTAGCGGGAGGTACGAGCAGTACTTC. Complete variable domain (other parts from reference TRBV7-6 and TRBJ2-7): GAGVSQSPRYKVTKRGQDVALRCDPISGHVSLYWYRQALGQGPEFLTYFNYEAQQDKSGLPNDRFSAERPEGSISTLTIQRTEQRDSAMYRCASSLLGTSGRYEQYFGPGTRLTVT.

In its sample, this clonotype was seen a few times. The chain recombines TRBV29-1 with TRBJ2-2, with 8 positions matching TRBD2. This CDR3 region has 14 residues. V gave up 4 bases and J gave up 6 bases; unmatched junction bases: 7. Germline lookup yields CDR1 SQVTM and CDR2 ANQGSEA. This CDR3 reads CSVAGGLYAGELFF. In DNA form, the CDR3 reads TGCAGCGTTGCGGGGGGGCTGTATGCCGGGGAGCTGTTTTTT.

The chain is built from TRBV6-1 and TRBJ2-1; 8 bases are shared with TRBD2. The V and J ends lost 8 bases and 8 bases, in that order; junction bases with no gene match: 5. Germline V gene lookup returns CDR1 MNHNS and CDR2 SASEGT. The CDR3 totals 12 residues. DNA of the CDR3: TGTGCCAGCCCAGAAGCGGGAGATGAGCAGTTCTTC. Encoded protein: CASPEAGDEQFF.

The V call is TRBV9, the J call TRBJ2-7; 8 nucleotides align to TRBD1. The V gene's germline CDR1 is SGDLS and CDR2 YYNGEE. The CDR3 has 16 amino acids. J gave up 7 bases and V 0 bases, and 12 bases lay outside the gene matches. The CDR3 protein is CASSVESWTGTVEQYF. CDR3 nucleotides: TGTGCCAGCAGCGTAGAGAGCTGGACAGGGACTGTTGAGCAGTACTTC.

The chain has TRBV24-1 and TRBJ2-1; D unclear. Germline CDR1 reads KGHDR; CDR2 reads SFDVKD. V lost 5 bases, J lost 9 bases, and 7 bases lay in between. This CDR3 spans 11 amino acids. The chain's CDR3 is CATSAAFEQFF. DNA for the CDR3: TGTGCCACCAGTGCCGCCTTTGAGCAGTTCTTC.

This clonotype has a handful of counts. This chain connects TRBV7-2 to TRBJ2-3, with TRBD2 as a possible D gene (6 bases). Germline assignment: CDR1 SGHTA and CDR2 FQGNSA. The V and J ends lost 3 bases and 7 bases respectively, with 11 bases between them. CDR3 length: 13 residues. As DNA, the CDR3 is TGTGCCAGCAGCTTGGGGGAGGCGAATACGCAGTATTTT. It codes for CASSLGEANTQYF.

The chain links TRBV20-1 to TRBJ1-2; perhaps TRBD1 as D (6 bases). With 6 bases removed from V and 6 bases from J, the gap between germline ends came to 14 bases. Germline-derived CDR1 and CDR2 are DFQATT and SNEGSKA (reference sequence). This CDR3 is built from 12 residues. As DNA, the CDR3 is TGCAGTGCCAGGGGCCTTAAAGATGGCTACACCTTC. It encodes CSARGLKDGYTF.

The V and J genes are TRBV6-5 and TRBJ2-1, with a tentative D call TRBD2 (6 bases). Trimming removed 7 bases from V and 0 bases from J, with 13 bases in between. This CDR3 region has 15 residues. Per the germline V gene, CDR1 is MNHEY and CDR2 is SVGAGI. The CDR3 region is CASTLRAGSYNEQFF. Written as DNA, the CDR3 is TGTGCCAGCACCCTAAGAGCGGGCTCCTACAATGAGCAGTTCTTC.

The rearrangement links TRBV25-1 to TRBJ1-4, with no clear D. V gave up 3 bases and J gave up 0 bases, with 17 bases separating them. The germline V gene encodes CDR1 MGHDK and CDR2 SYGVNS. This CDR3 comprises 18 residues. The CDR3 sequence is CASSDPDGMLATNEKLFF. DNA of the CDR3: TGTGCCAGCAGTGATCCTGACGGAATGCTTGCAACTAATGAAAAACTGTTTTTT. The whole variable domain, remainder taken from reference TRBV25-1 and TRBJ1-4, is EADIYQTPRYLVIGTGKKITLECSQTMGHDKMYWYQQDPGMELHLIHYSYGVNSTEKGDLSSESTVSRIRTEHFPLTLESARPSHTSQYLCASSDPDGMLATNEKLFFGSGTQLSVL.

The chain employs TRBV3-1 and TRBJ1-1; D uncertain. Between the trimmed V and J ends, which lost 0 bases and 3 bases, there was a span of 14 bases. This CDR3 is built from 16 residues. Germline CDR1 is LGHDT and CDR2 is YNNKEL (reference sequence). The DNA of the CDR3 is TGTGCCAGCAGCCAAGATCGTCTGGTTCGGGACACTGAAGCTTTCTTT. Amino acids: CASSQDRLVRDTEAFF.

The J gene is TRBJ2-3, the V gene TRBV5-1; 13 nucleotides agree with TRBD2. Per germline, CDR1 SGHRS and CDR2 YFSETQ. V lost 4 bases and J lost 1; bases outside the gene matches: 3. The CDR3 contains 16 residues. This CDR3 is CASSTGLAGGTDTQYF. CDR3 sequence (DNA): TGCGCCAGCAGCACCGGACTAGCGGGGGGCACAGATACGCAGTATTTT.

This clonotype appeared many times. The J gene is TRBJ1-2, the V gene TRBV7-2; 9 bases are a match to TRBD1. Losses at the gene ends were 0 bases for V and 7 bases for J; bases not matched to a gene: 12. The CDR3 consists of 17 residues. Germline V gives CDR1 SGHTA, CDR2 FQGNSA. CDR3 loop: CASSLAPPGQGFGGYTF. Written as DNA, the CDR3 is TGTGCCAGCAGCTTAGCCCCTCCGGGACAGGGATTCGGTGGCTACACCTTC. The complete variable domain, with remaining parts taken from reference TRBV7-2 and TRBJ1-2, reads GAGVSQSPSNKVTEKGKDVELRCDPISGHTALYWYRQSLGQGLEFLIYFQGNSAPDKSGLPSDRFSAERTGGSVSTLTIQRTQQEDSAVYLCASSLAPPGQGFGGYTFGSGTRLTVV.

This clonotype showed up just a few times. The V and J genes are TRBV19 and TRBJ2-3; D is possibly TRBD2 (6 bases). Per germline, CDR1 LNHDA and CDR2 SQIVND (reference sequence). The CDR3 sequence is 14 residues long. CDR3 sequence reads: CATTVRGKKDTQYF. The CDR3 nucleotides are TGTGCTACCACGGTCCGGGGGAAGAAGGATACGCAGTATTTT.